A selection of T cell receptor beta chains follows, all from one sample in a study of cytomegalovirus exposure and HLA in healthy donors. Data came from immunoSEQ multiplex PCR; TCRdb stores just in-frame clones and leaves some out. This table has some 240,000 clones, over 65% appearing once. The sample taken for sequencing was PBMCs. The receptors shown here come from a woman aged 18-29 years in good health and CMV-seronegative. Both conserved end residues are trimmed from each CDR3.

j_call v_call cdr3_aa
TRBJ1-2 TRBV4-2 ASSQGTEYGYT
TRBJ1-1 TRBV30 AWSVLPHTEAF
TRBJ2-1 TRBV27 ASSLRREREQF
TRBJ2-2 TRBV2 ASRDGRVNTGELF
TRBJ2-6 TRBV30 AWNEDSANVLT
TRBJ2-7 TRBV6-5 ASSKRGRQQY
TRBJ1-3 TRBV7-3 ASSLYPPPTGSSGNTIY
TRBJ2-2 TRBV28 ASSWGRGYTGELF
TRBJ1-2 TRBV19 ASSIPDRDGYT
TRBJ1-3 TRBV5-1 ASRGTGNTIY
TRBJ1-6 TRBV15 ATSRALAYGGDNSPLH
TRBJ1-4 TRBV25-1 ASTTGRGRGDEKLF
TRBJ1-1 TRBV27 ASSLSRTGGTEAF
TRBJ2-1 TRBV13 ASSLGKWSSYNEQF
TRBJ1-5 TRBV6-5 ASRETGNSNQPQH
TRBJ1-1 TRBV27 ASSPWSGKAF
TRBJ2-7 TRBV5-1 ASSLGGQGYEQY
TRBJ1-1 TRBV2 ASSEERGRVNTEAF
TRBJ1-5 TRBV2 ASSSRGGEGIQPQH
TRBJ2-2 TRBV11-3 ASSLRVGPTAGELF
TRBJ1-1 TRBV15 ATSGGVRTGGSTEAF
TRBJ2-1 TRBV20-1 SARRHEQF
TRBJ1-3 TRBV11-2 ASSLDHSGGEDGNTIY
TRBJ1-1 TRBV18 ASSGDRVRTEAF
TRBJ2-2 TRBV5-1 ASSLVLVRFTGELF
TRBJ1-2 TRBV9 ASSDRAVANYGYT
TRBJ1-1 TRBV2 ASRKTGGAGRLTEAF
TRBJ1-1 TRBV13 ASSPYLRSAGTNTEAF
TRBJ1-4 TRBV2 ASSELDRVTNEKLF
TRBJ2-5 TRBV13 ASTSYEETQY
TRBJ1-1 TRBV7-9 ASSLGQGLGTEAF
TRBJ2-3 TRBV5-6 ASSLKVLASTDTQY
TRBJ2-3 TRBV27 ASGTGGRDTQY